Listed here are 22 T cell receptor beta chains from one sample, sequenced in a study of blood T cell repertoires in COVID-19. Assay used: immunoSEQ multiplex PCR; TCRdb lists only in-frame clones, some missing. This sample yields roughly 400,000 clones, of which around 87% are seen a single time; roughly 2.1% belongs to the top ten. The sample comprised peripheral blood. These receptors came from an older woman with COVID-19, enrolled during active disease.

This clone showed up just once. J is TRBJ1-5 and V is TRBV18, with TRBD1 identical over 7 bases. Looked up from germline, CDR1 is KGHSH and CDR2 is LQKENI. The V and J ends lost 6 bases and 0 bases, in that order; junction bases with no gene match: 5. This CDR3 is built from 15 residues. CDR3 in amino acids: CASSGQVNSNQPQHF. Here the CDR3 DNA reads TGTGCCAGCTCCGGACAGGTTAATAGCAATCAGCCCCAGCATTTT.

The rearrangement uses TRBV27 and TRBJ2-7, with TRBD1 as a possible D gene (5 bases). This CDR3 comprises 13 residues. Germline CDR1 is MNHEY and CDR2 is SMNVEV (reference sequence). The V end lost 0 bases, the J end lost 11 bases, and 14 bases lay between the germline ends. CDR3 in DNA: TGTGCCAGCAGTTTATCGGGCGGCGTAGGGGAGTACTTC. Residues: CASSLSGGVGEYF.

V is TRBV30 and J is TRBJ2-1; TRBD1 is a possible D gene (6 bases). The germline CDR1 and CDR2 sequences are GTSNPN and SVGIG (reference sequence). The V end was cut by 0 bases, the J end by 0 bases, with 9 bases between. The length of the CDR3 is 15 residues. CDR3 in DNA: TGTGCCTGGAGTGTAACAGGGAGCTCCTACAATGAGCAGTTCTTC. Protein sequence: CAWSVTGSSYNEQFF.

The gene calls are TRBV6-7 and TRBJ2-7; D is possibly TRBD1 (6 bases). TRBV6-7 is noted as an ORF with a role that remains uncertain. The CDR3 is made up of 15 amino acids. Trimming left V 6 bases short and J 0 bases short, with 15 bases between. The CDR3 coding sequence is TGTGCCAGCAGCGACCTTACAGGGCGCTCCTACGAGCAGTACTTC. Protein sequence: CASSDLTGRSYEQYF.

This CDR3 is CASSPWTGGDEQFF. CDR3 in DNA: TGTGCCAGCAGCCCATGGACAGGGGGCGATGAGCAGTTCTTC. The chain combines TRBV7-3 with TRBJ2-1, with 11 nucleotides matching TRBD1. CDR1 and CDR2 from the germline V gene are SGHTA and FQGTGA. The J segment lost 8 bases and the V segment lost 5 bases, leaving 5 bases of the junction unmatched. The CDR3 runs to 14 residues.

In nucleotides, the CDR3 is TGTGCCAGCAGTTCCTCTCAGGGGGTGGTGGACGAGCAGTACTTC. Translated: CASSSSQGVVDEQYF. V is TRBV27 and J is TRBJ2-7; 7 nucleotides match TRBD1. The V gene end was trimmed by 4 bases and the J gene end by 5 bases; junction bases not matched to a gene: 11. CDR1 is MNHEY, CDR2 SMNVEV, per germline (reference sequence). The length of the CDR3 is 15 residues.

This sequence joins TRBV6-5 and TRBJ2-2; D perhaps matches TRBD1 (5 bases). Trimming stripped 8 bases from V and 9 bases from J, with 13 bases between. The CDR3 is made up of 12 amino acids. Germline V CDR1 and CDR2: MNHEY, SVGAGI. The CDR3 reads CASQGHDWELFF. The CDR3 bases are TGTGCCAGCCAGGGCCACGACTGGGAGCTGTTTTTT.

This clone occurred once. The chain recombines TRBV19 with TRBJ1-1; the D gene is possibly TRBD1 (6 bases). CDR3 size: 16 residues. The V end was cut by 7 bases, the J end by 0 bases, with 18 bases between. Germline CDR1 is LNHDA and CDR2 is SQIVND (reference sequence). The CDR3 loop reads CASNPRTASMNTEAFF. DNA for the CDR3: TGTGCCAGTAACCCAAGGACAGCCAGCATGAACACTGAAGCTTTCTTT.

This clone was counted only a few times. V gene TRBV29-1 combines with J gene TRBJ2-7; TRBD1 agrees at 7 bases. The CDR3 is 15 residues long. V lost 4 bases to trimming and J lost 1 base; unmatched junction nucleotides: 10. The germline CDR1 and CDR2 sequences are SQVTM and ANQGSEA. The DNA for the CDR3 is TGCAGCGTTGTGACAGGGCCCTCCATATCCTACGAGCAGTACTTC. Residues: CSVVTGPSISYEQYF.

Written as DNA, the CDR3 is TGTGCCAGCAGCTTCGTTAGGGCCAACGTCCTGACTTTC. Amino acids: CASSFVRANVLTF. The rearrangement uses TRBV7-9 and TRBJ2-6; unclear D gene. From germline, CDR1 is SEHNR and CDR2 FQNEAQ (reference sequence). V lost 3 bases to trimming and J lost 5 bases, with 5 bases between them. The CDR3 sequence is 13 residues long.

CDR3: CASSDDLAGARGDTQYF. The CDR3 nucleotides are TGCGCCAGCAGCGATGACTTAGCGGGGGCCCGGGGGGATACGCAGTATTTT. The chain carries TRBV4-1 and TRBJ2-3, with TRBD2 identical over 9 bases. In germline, CDR1 is MGHRA, CDR2 YSYEKL. The trim removed 5 bases at V and 6 bases at J, leaving 15 bases unmatched. The CDR3 is made up of 17 amino acids.

The J gene is TRBJ2-1, the V gene TRBV24-1; 7 bases align to TRBD1. V was clipped by 9 bases and J by 12 bases; unmatched bases: 7. The CDR3 totals 11 residues. Germline CDR1 is KGHDR and CDR2 is SFDVKD. CDR3 in DNA: TGTGCCACCTCGACAGGGTTTCGGCAGTTCTTC. It codes for CATSTGFRQFF.

The chain uses TRBV24-1 and TRBJ2-2; TRBD2 is a possible D gene (7 bases). The CDR3 contains 18 residues. Germline-derived CDR1 and CDR2 are KGHDR and SFDVKD. V was shortened by 2 bases and J by 0 bases, with 15 bases between the two germline ends. CDR3 in DNA: TGTGCCACCAGTGATTGGGGGGGGCAGGGGACGAACACCGGGGAGCTGTTTTTT. It is translated as CATSDWGGQGTNTGELFF.

This chain joins TRBV4-2 and TRBJ2-7, with D hard to call. From germline, CDR1 is LGHNA and CDR2 YNFKEQ. Trimming pared 0 bases from V and 1 base from J, leaving 10 bases between. The CDR3 has 15 residues. The CDR3 protein is CASSQDLAGSYEQYF. The CDR3, as DNA: TGTGCCAGCAGCCAAGATTTGGCAGGATCCTACGAGCAGTACTTC.

This clone was found a few times. CDR3 sequence: CASSLGQGARGANVLTF. The CDR3 bases are TGTGCCAGCAGCTTGGGACAGGGGGCGCGGGGGGCCAACGTCCTGACTTTC. The J gene is TRBJ2-6, the V gene TRBV5-4, with 10 bases that match TRBD1. J lost 4 bases, V lost 0 bases, and 4 bases had no gene match. The germline CDR1 and CDR2 sequences are SGHNT and YYREEE (reference sequence). The CDR3 length is 17 residues.

The J gene is TRBJ1-5, the V gene TRBV2, with D maybe TRBD1 (5 bases). The CDR3 sequence is 16 residues long. The germline V gene has CDR1 SNHLY and CDR2 FYNNEI. The V end was cut by 5 bases, the J end by 3 bases, with 17 bases between. The CDR3 loop is CASSRRQTNNNQPQHF. CDR3 DNA sequence: TGTGCCAGCAGTCGTCGACAGACAAACAACAATCAGCCCCAGCATTTT.

Only a few counts were recorded for this clone. The rearrangement links TRBV28 to TRBJ1-2; TRBD1 is a possible D gene (5 bases). The CDR3 contains 12 residues. The ends were cut back, 2 bases at V and 4 bases at J, with 5 bases in the middle. CDR1 and CDR2 (germline): MDHEN, SYDVKM. CDR3 region: CASSLGAYGYTF. The CDR3 region has the DNA TGTGCCAGCAGTTTAGGGGCCTATGGCTACACCTTC.

This chain joins TRBV7-3 and TRBJ1-3; TRBD1 might be the D (5 bases). Trimming cost V 1 base and J 1 base, with 8 bases left between them. This CDR3 is built from 15 residues. Germline V gives CDR1 SGHTA, CDR2 FQGTGA. The CDR3 spells CASSLSGGSGNTIYF. The CDR3 DNA reads as TGTGCCAGCAGCTTAAGTGGGGGGTCTGGAAACACCATATATTTT.

The chain couples TRBV7-3 to TRBJ1-4, with a weak D call TRBD1 (6 bases). The germline V gene has CDR1 SGHTA and CDR2 FQGTGA. V was pared by 0 bases and J by 1 base, with 6 bases between. This CDR3 is 15 amino acids long. CDR3 protein: CASSLTTGTNEKLFF. In nucleotides, the CDR3 is TGTGCCAGCAGCTTAACGACAGGAACTAATGAAAAACTGTTTTTT.

The chain couples TRBV7-9 to TRBJ1-3; D possibly corresponds to TRBD1 (5 bases). CDR3 length equals 14 residues. In germline, CDR1 is SEHNR, CDR2 FQNEAQ (reference sequence). Trimming pared 5 bases from V and 2 bases from J, leaving 10 bases between. DNA of the CDR3: TGTGCCAGCAGCACCGCGGGACCTGGAAACACCATATATTTT. It yields the protein CASSTAGPGNTIYF. Full variable domain (rest looked up from reference TRBV7-9 and TRBJ1-3): DTGVSQNPRHKITKRGQNVTFRCDPISEHNRLYWYRQTLGQGPEFLTYFQNEAQLEKSRLLSDRFSAERPKGSFSTLEIQRTEQGDSAMYLCASSTAGPGNTIYFGEGSWLTVV.

V usage is TRBV5-1 and J usage is TRBJ2-3; 9 positions agree with TRBD2. CDR3 length: 15 residues. Per germline, CDR1 SGHRS and CDR2 YFSETQ. The junction had 6 bases not matched to a gene; V was cut back by 0 bases and J by 7 bases. The CDR3 sequence: CASSLDAGGLYTQYF. In DNA form, the CDR3 reads TGCGCCAGCAGCTTGGATGCGGGGGGGCTTTATACGCAGTATTTT.

The rearrangement links TRBV28 to TRBJ1-1; D uncertain. The CDR3 has 16 amino acids. The germline CDR1 and CDR2 sequences are MDHEN and SYDVKM. V lost 1 base and J lost 4, with 16 bases in between. In DNA, the CDR3 is TGTGCCAGCAGTTTATACATATCGGTGGGGAGCACTGAAGCTTTCTTT. It codes for CASSLYISVGSTEAFF.